What follows is one TCR beta chain and its context. This clone was seen only once. The specificity of this receptor is unknown. It has no much larger one-base neighbor in the sample; base qualities were not kept. This record comes from a study of PD-1 blockade in classical Hodgkin lymphoma (dated by TCRdb to 2020 to 2021). For the wider study: Nivolumab dosing was 3 mg/kg intravenously every 2 weeks, continuing until either disease progression or unacceptable toxicity. The study used CyTOF and TCR beta sequencing to define a peripheral blood immune signature of response to PD-1 blockade in classical Hodgkin lymphoma. What the research found in general, with its limitations: Diversity was lower in patients who began nivolumab less than 1 year after ASCT, so these patients were left out of later analyses to avoid confounding by immune reconstitution. The study covered only a single clinical trial cohort, and the causes of the repertoire differences, possibly disease activity or prior therapy, were still not defined. Trial patients achieving complete response had baseline diversity similar to newly diagnosed patients, whereas partial responders and progressors had significantly lower diversity. Baseline TCR diversity was reported as lower in newly diagnosed patients than in healthy donors, and lower still in relapsed/refractory patients. By C4D1, a significant rise was seen in CD4+ TCR diversity but not in CD8+ TCR diversity (p=0.0027 vs p=0.16), and the rise was most apparent among complete responders (p=0.02).

Genomic DNA was isolated using the Qiagen DNeasy kit from unsorted PBMCs as well as from negatively selected CD4+ and CD8+ fractions. Using primers that anneal to V and J segments, immunoSEQ multiplex PCR amplified the TCR beta CDR3 regions. A synthetic immune receptor repertoire was used to minimize amplification bias, and remaining bias was computationally removed after sequencing. Turning to the authors' computational methods: Repertoire diversity was quantified as the Shannon entropy index using custom Python scripts. Unsorted, CD4+ and CD8+ repertoires were analyzed separately, except for combined analyses in which CD4+ and CD8+ sequences were merged in silico. A clone was considered expanded if an increase in frequency of at least 2-fold after treatment relative to C1D1 was found, and a pseudocount of 0.5 was applied to clones undetected at baseline. Clones with 0 or 1 copy at C1D1 were classified as singleton clones, and clones with 2 or more copies were classified as non-singleton clones. Clones expanded in unsorted samples were annotated as CD4+, CD8+ or unknown by matching protein sequences in sorted samples from the same patient. Wilcoxon tests on paired samples were used to test changes in diversity from C1D1 to C4D1. TCRdb limited this immuneACCESS table to in-frame rearrangements with V and J called. A share of clones is missing; checked studies link under half to unresolved V genes, and the rest is unexplained. That table is the source of V, J and clone size, and D and trimming were worked out from the DNA. Counted in this sample were under 30,000 clones; roughly four fifths of them appeared once. The ten largest account for 11% of the sample.

V is cut by 4 bases and J by 2 bases, and the space between the germline ends is 3 bases. Per the germline V gene, SGHTA is the CDR1 and FQGNSA is the CDR2. The CDR3 has 12 amino acids, counting the end cysteine and phenylalanine. This entry keeps only the CDR3 DNA: 36 bases, framed from base 1. This specimen's time point label, interpreted: cycle 2 day 1 (C2D1) of nivolumab. All trial patients had relapsed after autologous stem cell transplantation, with cohorts A, B and C differing in prior brentuximab vedotin exposure. The trial cohort was composed of 56 patients with relapsed/refractory classical Hodgkin lymphoma, for whom complete response, partial response or progressive disease was recorded as best overall response. Trial patients were treated with single-agent nivolumab in the multi-cohort phase II CheckMate 205 trial. Best overall response was determined by an independent review committee according to the 2007 International Working Group response criteria. PBMCs from the trial were collected at three points: immediately before nivolumab initiation (C1D1), and during therapy at cycle 2 day 1 and cycle 4 day 1. Peripheral blood was collected in 8 mL Vacutainer Cell Preparation Tubes, from which PBMCs were isolated by centrifugation and then cryopreserved.

The chain is encoded by TRBV7-2 joined to TRBJ2-1; no D gene can be assigned with confidence. The starting material was peripheral blood mononuclear cells (PBMCs), obtained before the second cycle of nivolumab. The sequence derives from a human donor with classical Hodgkin lymphoma. CDR3 protein: CASSWTYNEQFF. The DNA reads as follows: TGTGCCAGCAGCTGGACCTACAATGAGCAGTTCTTC. The entire variable domain, with the stretches around the CDR3 drawn from the reference TRBV7-2 and TRBJ2-1 proteins, is GAGVSQSPSNKVTEKGKDVELRCDPISGHTALYWYRQSLGQGLEFLIYFQGNSAPDKSGLPSDRFSAERTGGSVSTLTIQRTQQEDSAVYLCASSWTYNEQFFGPGTRLTVL.